A single sample gave rise to the 31 T cell receptor beta chains below, sequenced in a study of HIV-infected patients and healthy controls. TCRdb fed the 5' RACE reads into MiXCR, producing one record per CDR3 protein. This sample has roughly 70,000 distinct CDR3 sequences; approximately 16% occur once, and the top ten carry under 6.5%. The source material was CD4+ T cells from blood. The source is a human donor in good health.

This clonotype was detected many times. This chain uses TRBV7-2 with TRBJ1-4; the D gene is possibly TRBD1 (5 bases). There are 15 residues in the CDR3. Germline V gene sequence: CDR1 SGHTA, CDR2 FQGNSA. V dropped 1 base and J dropped 1 base, with 7 bases sitting between them. Here the CDR3 DNA reads TGTGCCAGCAGCTTAGTGGGGGGAACTAATGAAAAACTGTTTTTT. Protein: CASSLVGGTNEKLFF. Full variable domain (missing parts from reference TRBV7-2 and TRBJ1-4): GAGVSQSPSNKVTEKGKDVELRCDPISGHTALYWYRQSLGQGLEFLIYFQGNSAPDKSGLPSDRFSAERTGGSVSTLTIQRTQQEDSAVYLCASSLVGGTNEKLFFGSGTQLSVL.

This clonotype has a handful of counts. The V call is TRBV27, the J call TRBJ2-3; D may match TRBD1 or TRBD2 (6 bases each). Per germline, CDR1 MNHEY and CDR2 SMNVEV (reference sequence). V was clipped by 2 bases and J by 1 base, with 19 bases between them. The CDR3 length is 18 residues. CDR3 residues: CASSLKWQGRLGTDTQYF. The CDR3 coding sequence is TGTGCCAGCAGTTTAAAGTGGCAGGGGAGGTTAGGCACAGATACGCAGTATTTT.

This chain connects TRBV20-1 to TRBJ1-1; weak D call: TRBD1 (5 bases). The germline gives CDR1 DFQATT, CDR2 SNEGSKA (reference sequence). The V end lost 0 bases, the J end lost 1 base, and 18 bases lay between the germline ends. The CDR3 is 17 amino acids. In DNA form, the CDR3 reads TGCAGTGCTAGAGAGGGTCGGGTGGGGCGGTGGAACACTGAAGCTTTCTTT. Amino acid sequence: CSAREGRVGRWNTEAFF.

The chain is built from TRBV27 and TRBJ1-1, with 9 bases matching TRBD1. Germline CDR1 MNHEY, CDR2 SMNVEV (reference sequence). J gave up 5 bases and V 8 bases, and 6 bases lay outside the gene matches. This CDR3 comprises 13 residues. Here the CDR3 reads CASWSDRGTEAFF. Here the CDR3 DNA reads TGTGCCAGCTGGTCGGACAGGGGAACTGAAGCTTTCTTT.

This clonotype occurred many times. The CDR3 reads CSVAARYGYTF. The CDR3 nucleotides read TGCAGCGTTGCCGCCCGCTATGGCTACACCTTC. The chain uses TRBV29-1 and TRBJ1-2; D gene unclear. V lost 4 bases to trimming and J lost 4 bases, with 7 bases between them. The V gene's germline CDR1 is SQVTM and CDR2 ANQGSEA. This CDR3 region has 11 residues. Full variable domain (rest looked up from reference TRBV29-1 and TRBJ1-2): SAVISQKPSRDICQRGTSLTIQCQVDSQVTMMFWYRQQPGQSLTLIATANQGSEATYESGFVIDKFPISRPNLTFSTLTVSNMSPEDSSIYLCSVAARYGYTFGSGTRLTVV.

V gene TRBV5-1 combines with J gene TRBJ1-4, with D possibly being TRBD1 (5 bases). CDR3 size: 16 residues. Trimming took off 1 base at V and 8 bases at J, with 18 bases between the two ends. Per germline, CDR1 SGHRS and CDR2 YFSETQ. DNA for the CDR3: TGCGCCAGCAGCTTGAGTGGCGGGGGTCCGGAAGAAAAACTGTTTTTT. Translation: CASSLSGGGPEEKLFF.

The chain recombines TRBV12-3 or TRBV12-4 with TRBJ2-1; D call uncertain. The CDR3 sequence is 14 residues long. V was pared by 0 bases and J by 10 bases, with 13 bases between. The CDR3: CASSLARLSLEQFF. The CDR3 region has the DNA TGTGCCAGCAGTTTAGCGCGACTCTCCCTCGAGCAGTTCTTC.

This clonotype was seen ten or more times. The genes are TRBV4-1 and TRBJ2-3, with 7 bases that match TRBD2. Germline V lookup: CDR1 MGHRA, CDR2 YSYEKL. Trimming removed 0 bases from V and 2 bases from J; junction bases left unmatched: 11. The CDR3 length is 18 residues. CDR3 residues: CASSQENGASGSTDTQYF. The CDR3 region has the DNA TGCGCCAGCAGCCAAGAGAACGGGGCTAGCGGTTCCACAGATACGCAGTATTTT.

This clonotype was observed a few times. The chain joins TRBV12-3 or TRBV12-4 to TRBJ2-5; 16 positions agree with TRBD2. V lost 5 bases and J lost 2; bases outside the gene matches: 8. The CDR3 runs to 18 residues. The CDR3 loop is CASSLTGLAGGKQETQYF. For the CDR3, the DNA is TGTGCCAGCAGTCTCACGGGACTAGCGGGAGGGAAACAAGAGACCCAGTACTTC.

Only a few counts were recorded for this clonotype. This chain connects TRBV7-2 to TRBJ1-2; 10 bases match TRBD1. Germline V gene sequence: CDR1 SGHTA, CDR2 FQGNSA. There are 15 residues in the CDR3. V gave up 0 bases and J gave up 4 bases; unmatched junction bases: 2. As DNA, the CDR3 is TGTGCCAGCAGCTTAGCAGGGACAGGGGCCTATGGCTACACCTTC. This encodes CASSLAGTGAYGYTF.

The CDR3, as DNA: TGTGCCAGCAGTTTCACAGGGTTTGGAAACACCATATATTTT. This gives the protein CASSFTGFGNTIYF. The chain carries TRBV12-3 or TRBV12-4 and TRBJ1-3; D is possibly TRBD1 (6 bases). The CDR3 is 14 amino acids. V lost 3 bases, J lost 3 bases, and 9 bases lay in between.

Points on this clonotype: Relative to the germline gene, one junction end is altered; a read error may explain this. The chain is built from TRBV20-1 and TRBJ2-5; the D call may be TRBD1 or TRBD2 (5 bases each). CDR3 size: 12 residues. Germline V gives CDR1 DFQATT, CDR2 SNEGSKA (reference sequence). CDR3 bases: TGCAGTGCAAGAGGGGTTCAAGAGACCCAGTACTTC. Translation: CSARGVQETQYF.

This chain links TRBV24-1 with TRBJ1-1; D is possibly TRBD1 (6 bases). This CDR3 region has 14 residues. V was shortened by 7 bases and J by 0 bases, with 11 bases between the two germline ends. Germline values: CDR1 KGHDR, CDR2 SFDVKD. CDR3 amino acids: CATSDGQLNTEAFF. DNA of the CDR3: TGTGCCACCAGCGACGGACAGCTGAACACTGAAGCTTTCTTT.

This clonotype was detected ten times or more. This chain joins TRBV2 and TRBJ1-3; a possible D gene is TRBD1 (6 bases). Trimming took off 6 bases at V and 2 bases at J, with 14 bases between the two ends. Germline V gene sequence: CDR1 SNHLY, CDR2 FYNNEI. The length of the CDR3 is 15 residues. The CDR3 region has the DNA TGTGCCAGCAGCCTTCAATCAGGGGCTGGAAACACCATATATTTT. Translating it yields CASSLQSGAGNTIYF.

This chain connects TRBV30 to TRBJ2-3; 11 bases line up with TRBD2. The junction had 8 bases not matched to a gene; V was cut back by 5 bases and J by 4 bases. This CDR3 is 15 amino acids long. Germline V lookup: CDR1 GTSNPN, CDR2 SVGIG (reference sequence). CDR3 bases: TGTGCCTGGGGACGGAAACTAGCGGGAGCAGATACGCAGTATTTT. It codes for CAWGRKLAGADTQYF.

Only one count was recorded for this clonotype. This rearrangement joins TRBV2 to TRBJ1-1; maybe TRBD1 (5 bases). This CDR3 has 12 amino acids. Germline lookup yields CDR1 SNHLY and CDR2 FYNNEI. The V end was cut by 6 bases, the J end by 3 bases, with 8 bases between. The CDR3 is CASREGYTEAFF. The CDR3 DNA follows: TGTGCCAGCAGAGAGGGGTACACTGAAGCTTTCTTT.

The sample holds a few counts of this clonotype. V gene TRBV29-1 combines with J gene TRBJ2-3; 13 nucleotides line up with TRBD2. The CDR3 has 16 amino acids. The germline V gene has CDR1 SQVTM and CDR2 ANQGSEA. J lost 3 bases, V lost 6 bases, and 9 bases had no gene match. This CDR3 is CSVGGLAGVRTDTQYF. CDR3 nucleotides: TGCAGCGTCGGCGGACTAGCGGGAGTTAGGACAGATACGCAGTATTTT.

This clonotype was recorded a few times. This chain joins TRBV20-1 and TRBJ1-1; weak D call: TRBD1 (5 bases). The CDR3 has 15 amino acids. V gave up 2 bases and J gave up 2 bases, with 15 bases separating them. Germline V gene sequence: CDR1 DFQATT, CDR2 SNEGSKA (reference sequence). The CDR3 nucleotides are TGCAGTGCTAGACCTCCGGGACTGATTAACACTGAAGCTTTCTTT. Its protein is CSARPPGLINTEAFF.

This clonotype was counted a few times. The chain recombines TRBV18 with TRBJ2-1; 8 nucleotides line up with TRBD1. V shed 3 bases, J shed 5 bases, and the junction held 6 bases outside the gene matches. This CDR3 contains 15 residues. CDR1 KGHSH and CDR2 LQKENI come from the germline V gene. DNA for the CDR3: TGTGCCAGCTCACCTCGACAGGGGTACGACAATGAGCAGTTCTTC. Translation gives CASSPRQGYDNEQFF.

This chain joins TRBV20-1 and TRBJ1-1, with TRBD1 matching over 8 bases. The CDR3 length is 16 residues. Germline CDR1 reads DFQATT; CDR2 reads SNEGSKA (reference sequence). V shed 1 base and J 4 bases; nucleotides not matched to a gene: 11. The CDR3 protein is CSARGGRGRSSTEAFF. As DNA, the CDR3 is TGCAGTGCTAGAGGTGGCAGGGGGCGTTCATCCACTGAAGCTTTCTTT.

This clonotype was detected a few times. The chain employs TRBV18 and TRBJ1-1; no reliable D call. The CDR3 has 14 residues. Deletions cut 3 bases from V and 1 base from J, with 9 bases between. The germline V gene has CDR1 KGHSH and CDR2 LQKENI. This CDR3 reads CASSPRQENTEAFF. The CDR3 nucleotides are TGTGCCAGCTCACCGCGTCAGGAGAACACTGAAGCTTTCTTT.

This clonotype was observed a handful of times. The chain joins TRBV5-4 to TRBJ1-6; no reliable D call. V lost 5 bases and J lost 7, with 10 bases in between. Germline lookup yields CDR1 SGHNT and CDR2 YYREEE (reference sequence). The CDR3 loop spans 13 amino acids. The CDR3, as DNA: TGTGCCAGCAGTCGGACGGTCAATTCACCCCTCCACTTT. Its translation is CASSRTVNSPLHF.

The chain couples TRBV6-2 or TRBV6-3 to TRBJ2-3, with D unresolved. The length of the CDR3 is 14 residues. Germline assignment: CDR1 MNHEY and CDR2 SVGEGT. Trimming removed 6 bases at V and 0 bases at J, with 10 bases between. The CDR3 region is CASSFVTSTDTQYF. The CDR3 bases are TGTGCCAGCAGCTTCGTGACTAGCACAGATACGCAGTATTTT.

This sequence joins TRBV14 and TRBJ2-1; no firm D call. Germline CDR1 and CDR2: SGHDN and FVKESK. V gave up 4 bases and J gave up 2 bases, with 9 bases separating them. The CDR3 sequence is 14 residues long. CDR3 residues: CASSLLGPYNEQFF. CDR3 sequence (DNA): TGTGCCAGCAGCCTCTTGGGCCCCTACAATGAGCAGTTCTTC.

This clonotype was detected a few times. V and J are TRBV14 and TRBJ2-3, with TRBD2 matching over 13 bases. Germline V lookup: CDR1 SGHDN, CDR2 FVKESK. V shed 2 bases, J shed 6 bases, and the junction held 5 bases outside the gene matches. The CDR3 sequence is 16 residues long. The CDR3, as DNA: TGTGCCAGCAGCCAACCGGGACTAGCGGGACTGGATACGCAGTATTTT. Its translation is CASSQPGLAGLDTQYF.

This clonotype appeared a few times. This chain connects TRBV6-2 or TRBV6-3 to TRBJ1-2; no clear D gene. V shed 6 bases and J shed 5 bases, with 22 bases lying between them. Germline values: CDR1 MNHEY, CDR2 SVGEGT. The CDR3 totals 16 residues. The CDR3 DNA reads TGTGCCAGCAGCACGCTCCATGAGCAGGCGGGGTATGGCTACACCTTC. Translation: CASSTLHEQAGYGYTF.

This clonotype was picked up a small number of times. The chain employs TRBV29-1 and TRBJ2-5; 7 nucleotides line up with TRBD2. The V gene end was trimmed by 8 bases and the J gene end by 4 bases; junction bases not matched to a gene: 7. Germline V gives CDR1 SQVTM, CDR2 ANQGSEA. There are 12 residues in the CDR3. The CDR3 sequence: CSSYPGGETQYF. DNA for the CDR3: TGCAGCTCATACCCGGGGGGAGAGACCCAGTACTTC.

This chain joins TRBV7-2 and TRBJ1-5, with D possibly TRBD1 on 6 matching bases. CDR1 and CDR2 from the germline V gene are SGHTA and FQGNSA. This CDR3 contains 15 residues. Trimming pared 3 bases from V and 3 bases from J, leaving 12 bases between. The CDR3 is CASSFQGSANQPQHF. The DNA of the CDR3 is TGTGCCAGCAGCTTTCAGGGGTCCGCCAATCAGCCCCAGCATTTT.

The table lists this clonotype with many counts. V usage is TRBV20-1 and J usage is TRBJ1-1; D might be TRBD1 (6 bases). Trimming stripped 3 bases from V and 10 bases from J, with 21 bases between. Germline-derived CDR1 and CDR2 are DFQATT and SNEGSKA (reference sequence). This CDR3 has 14 amino acids. The CDR3 region is CSASGRGNAHGAFF. CDR3 bases: TGCAGTGCTAGTGGGAGGGGGAATGCCCATGGAGCTTTCTTT.

In this sample, this clonotype turned up many times. V and J are TRBV11-2 and TRBJ2-6; no clear D gene. CDR1 is SGHAT and CDR2 is FQNNGV in the germline V gene. CDR3 length: 17 amino acids. V was clipped by 1 base and J by 0 bases, with 10 bases between them. CDR3 residues: CASSLVGVYSGANVLTF. The CDR3 DNA sequence: TGTGCCAGCAGCTTAGTTGGGGTTTACTCTGGGGCCAACGTCCTGACTTTC. The full variable domain, completed using reference TRBV11-2 and TRBJ2-6, is EAGVAQSPRYKIIEKRQSVAFWCNPISGHATLYWYQQILGQGPKLLIQFQNNGVVDDSQLPKDRFSAERLKGVDSTLKIQPAKLEDSAVYLCASSLVGVYSGANVLTFGAGSRLTVL.

The chain couples TRBV5-5 to TRBJ1-5, with 9 bases aligning to TRBD1. CDR1 is SGHKS and CDR2 is YYEKEE in the germline V gene (reference sequence). CDR3 length: 15 residues. V was clipped by 0 bases and J by 7 bases; unmatched bases: 5. CDR3: CASSLGTGVGQPQHF. CDR3 DNA: TGTGCCAGCAGCTTGGGGACAGGGGTAGGACAGCCCCAGCATTTT.